Here is one T cell receptor (beta chain) with its context. What antigen it recognizes has not been identified. Per-base quality was not reported, and no clone a single base away is much larger than it. These data come from a study of shared clonotypes between healthy human individuals (dated by TCRdb to about 2020). Study-level background: The cohort included three men and a couple of women between 18 and 49 years of age. The study deeply sequenced blood TCR repertoires of about 5 healthy adults to estimate repertoire size and the extent of clonotype sharing between individuals. Different laboratories and diverse techniques were used to prepare libraries and sequence TCR repertoires, to increase sequencing depth and limit assay-specific biases. Per donor, leukapheresis produced somewhere between about 0.94 and 10 billion PBMCs.

Using the deep immunoSEQ assay, multiplex PCR amplified TCR CDR3 regions from genomic DNA. Genomic DNA extracted from each cell subset was distributed evenly over all wells of several immunoSEQ 96-well plates, and each plate served as one replicate. Each replicate PCR for unsorted PBMC received roughly 300 ng genomic DNA, equal to approximately 30,000 T cell genomes. Unsorted PBMC genomic DNA was sequenced across ten immunoSEQ deep assay plates. Purified libraries were quantified with a Qubit 3.0 fluorometer, sized on a Bioanalyzer 2100, and re-quantified with the KAPA Library Quantification kit. Every immunoSEQ 96-well plate was sequenced on a dedicated single-read 150-cycle Illumina NextSeq 550 flow cell. Concerning the study's data processing: Because only junctional sequences without quality scores were contained in the immunoSEQ output, filtering matching that applied to full-length reads could not be performed. Sequences were annotated with PyIR, a Python wrapper for IgBLAST v1.9, using IMGT germline references to assign V/J genes and CDR3. Reads with weak V/J assignments (E-value above 1e-6), missing CDR3, stop codons, out-of-frame junctions, or ambiguous translated residues were removed. V3J clonotypes were defined as sequences sharing an identical inferred V gene, J gene, and CDR3 amino acid sequence. To compute the percentage overlap between repertoires, the number of shared unique clonotypes was divided by the size of the smaller repertoire. RTK rarefaction, the Chao1 estimator, and Recon v2.1 estimates of unobserved clonotypes were used to assess repertoire richness. The table comes from immuneACCESS by way of TCRdb, which keeps in-frame sequences with V and J called. Part of the clones is missing from these tables; in studies checked, under half for an unresolved V gene and the rest for unknown reasons. Clonal size and the V and J genes are those of that table, whereas D and trimming came from the DNA. The sample has fewer than 600,000 clones on record, roughly 78% of them singletons. Jointly, the top ten make up about an eighth of the sample.

The donors were healthy, HIV-negative adults who had no recently reported acute infections or vaccinations. Every donor was a Caucasian adult residing in Nashville, Tennessee, USA. For unsorted samples, 90 million or so PBMCs were counted and genomic DNA was extracted with the QIAamp DNA Blood Mini kit. Blood was obtained by leukapheresis, after which PBMCs were separated by Ficoll-Histopaque density gradient centrifugation and cryopreserved in liquid nitrogen vapor phase. V gives up 3 bases and J gives up 5 bases, and the segment between their germline ends measures 11 bases. From cysteine to phenylalanine, the CDR3 is 14 amino acids long. The CDR3 DNA has 42 bases and is translated from base 1. CDR1 and CDR2 were assigned from the germline V gene as KGHSH and LQKENI. The study at large found these results: Only blood was sampled, and tissue TCR repertoires likely differ from those in blood. Based on pairwise subsampling, the degree of clonotype sharing among donors was expected to be affected by sequencing depth. The small number of donors limited the genetic and exposure-history diversity represented.

The sample comprised PBMCs. The receptor was derived from a woman between 40 and 55 years old in good health. Some clones in this sample may be carry-over from other donors' samples. The V gene is TRBV18 and the J gene is TRBJ2-1; the D gene cannot be resolved beyond TRBD1 or TRBD2, each matching 5 bases. The DNA reads as follows: TGTGCCAGCTCACCGACCGGGGCTGACAATGAGCAGTTCTTC. It specifies CASSPTGADNEQFF.